Shown below are 18 T cell receptor beta chains from a single sample sequenced in a study of blood T cells in healthy people across ages (dated by TCRdb to 2013 to 2016). The library was built by means of 5' RACE. Sequencing instrument: Illumina HiSeq 2500. A second PCR of roughly 7 to 11 cycles was performed with a sample-barcoded 5' primer and a J-beta primer mix. TCRdb's own reprocessing of the public reads used fastp at Q25 and MiXCR and kept productive beta chains. Every distinct CDR3 protein forms one entry, paired with its most common genes and DNA. This sample lists approximately 770,000 distinct CDR3 sequences; about three fifths were detected once. Clones ranked in the top ten supply 20% to 25% of the sample. Sequencing input: blood. The receptors stem from a young man in good health.

This chain links TRBV12-3 or TRBV12-4 with TRBJ1-5; D possibly corresponds to TRBD1 (6 bases). Trimming removed 5 bases from V and 6 bases from J, with 11 bases in between. This CDR3 region has 13 residues. The DNA of the CDR3 is TGTGCCAGCAGTCCGGGACACCTTCAGCCCCAGCATTTT. Its translation is CASSPGHLQPQHF.

The CDR3 DNA follows: TGCAGCGTTGTGACAGGGAGCAATCAGCCCCAGCATTTT. Amino acid sequence: CSVVTGSNQPQHF. V is TRBV29-1 and J is TRBJ1-5, with TRBD1 matching over 7 bases. Germline CDR1 is SQVTM and CDR2 is ANQGSEA. Trimming cost V 4 bases and J 1 base; bases outside gene matches: 1. The CDR3 spans 13 residues. The whole variable domain, remainder taken from reference TRBV29-1 and TRBJ1-5, is SAVISQKPSRDICQRGTSLTIQCQVDSQVTMMFWYRQQPGQSLTLIATANQGSEATYESGFVIDKFPISRPNLTFSTLTVSNMSPEDSSIYLCSVVTGSNQPQHFGDGTRLSIL.

The chain joins TRBV18 to TRBJ1-2; D perhaps matches TRBD1 (6 bases). The CDR3 is 15 residues long. V was shortened by 4 bases and J by 5 bases, with 17 bases between the two germline ends. CDR1 is KGHSH, CDR2 LQKENI, per germline. For the CDR3, the DNA is TGTGCCAGCTCACTTCAGGGGATTAACGCTTATGGCTACACCTTC. Its translation: CASSLQGINAYGYTF.

This sequence joins TRBV6-2 or TRBV6-3 and TRBJ2-7; 11 bases line up with TRBD1. The CDR3 is made up of 15 amino acids. Trimming took 6 bases from V and 4 from J; bases not matched to a gene: 8. Germline-derived CDR1 and CDR2 are MNHEY and SVGEGT. CDR3 in amino acids: CASSPGQGVRYEQYF. DNA of the CDR3: TGTGCCAGCAGCCCGGGACAGGGGGTAAGGTACGAGCAGTACTTC.

The chain's CDR3 is CASSEQGLNGYTF. CDR3 in DNA: TGTGCCAGCAGTGAACAGGGATTAAATGGCTACACCTTC. This chain uses TRBV6-1 with TRBJ1-2; D perhaps matches TRBD1 (5 bases). CDR3 length: 13 residues. Germline assignment: CDR1 MNHNS and CDR2 SASEGT. Trimming left V 2 bases short and J 6 bases short, with 10 bases between.

Points on this clonotype: Since a much larger clone is just one base distant, this may be a read error. This chain joins TRBV20-1 and TRBJ2-5; D may be TRBD2 (6 bases). Germline CDR1 and CDR2: DFQATT and SNEGSKA (reference sequence). This CDR3 spans 14 amino acids. Trimming shortened V by 4 bases and J by 11 bases, and 23 bases separated the two germline ends. The CDR3 DNA is TGCAGTGCTAAAGTAGGAGGGGCCTACAATGAGCAGTACTTC. Protein sequence: CSAKVGGAYNEQYF.

This clonotype has just one count. The chain links TRBV29-1 to TRBJ2-3; 8 bases match TRBD1. This CDR3 is 14 amino acids long. Germline-derived CDR1 and CDR2 are SQVTM and ANQGSEA. The V segment lost 6 bases and the J segment 1 base; nucleotides outside the gene matches: 6. CDR3 bases: TGCAGCGTCGACGACAGGGGAGGCACAGATACGCAGTATTTT. Amino acids: CSVDDRGGTDTQYF.

This clonotype was recorded at least ten times. The rearrangement uses TRBV5-1 and TRBJ2-7, with 7 bases identical to TRBD2. CDR1 and CDR2 (germline): SGHRS, YFSETQ. The CDR3 covers 13 residues. The junction had 7 bases not matched to a gene; V was cut back by 1 base and J by 9 bases. The CDR3 spells CASSLPSGQGQYF. CDR3 sequence (DNA): TGCGCCAGCAGCTTGCCTAGCGGTCAGGGGCAGTACTTC.

The chain recombines TRBV29-1 with TRBJ2-7, with 9 positions matching TRBD1. Germline assignment: CDR1 SQVTM and CDR2 ANQGSEA. CDR3 length equals 15 residues. Germline trimming cut 4 bases from V and 8 bases from J; bases unmatched to any gene: 15. Here the CDR3 DNA reads TGCAGCGTTGCCATAGATGGGACAGGGAAAGCGAAGCAGTACTTC. Amino acids: CSVAIDGTGKAKQYF.

The rearrangement links TRBV28 to TRBJ2-1; D is possibly TRBD1 (5 bases). This CDR3 has 14 amino acids. V lost 5 bases, J lost 6 bases, and 14 bases lay in between. Germline-derived CDR1 and CDR2 are MDHEN and SYDVKM. Here the CDR3 DNA reads TGTGCCAGCAGTCCCCTTACAGGATTCAATGAGCAGTTCTTC. It encodes CASSPLTGFNEQFF. Full variable domain (remainder filled in from reference TRBV28 and TRBJ2-1): DVKVTQSSRYLVKRTGEKVFLECVQDMDHENMFWYRQDPGLGLRLIYFSYDVKMKEKGDIPEGYSVSREKKERFSLILESASTNQTSMYLCASSPLTGFNEQFFGPGTRLTVL.

This clonotype showed up just a few times. CDR3 nucleotides: TGCAGTGCTCATAGAGCGGGGAGGGGGTACACTGAAGCTTTCTTT. Its protein product is CSAHRAGRGYTEAFF. The chain couples TRBV20-1 to TRBJ1-1, with D maybe TRBD1 (6 bases). CDR1 and CDR2 from the germline V gene are DFQATT and SNEGSKA (reference sequence). The CDR3 runs 15 residues. The ends were cut back, 5 bases at V and 3 bases at J, with 19 bases in the middle.

This clonotype came up a few times. The chain joins TRBV6-1 to TRBJ2-7; 10 nucleotides line up with TRBD1. In germline, CDR1 is MNHNS, CDR2 SASEGT. V shed 7 bases and J 2 bases; nucleotides not matched to a gene: 5. The CDR3 contains 14 residues. CDR3 in amino acids: CASIGTGDTYEQYF. The CDR3 DNA is TGTGCCAGCATCGGGACAGGGGATACCTACGAGCAGTACTTC.

The chain employs TRBV7-2 and TRBJ2-3; D ambiguous. The CDR3 length is 14 residues. Germline V lookup: CDR1 SGHTA, CDR2 FQGNSA. The V gene lost 2 bases and the J gene lost 2 bases, with 8 bases spanning the gap. CDR3 amino acids: CASSLRRVTDTQYF. As DNA, the CDR3 is TGTGCCAGCAGCTTAAGAAGGGTCACAGATACGCAGTATTTT. Complete variable domain (other parts from reference TRBV7-2 and TRBJ2-3): GAGVSQSPSNKVTEKGKDVELRCDPISGHTALYWYRQSLGQGLEFLIYFQGNSAPDKSGLPSDRFSAERTGGSVSTLTIQRTQQEDSAVYLCASSLRRVTDTQYFGPGTRLTVL.

This clonotype occurred many times. The chain employs TRBV7-9 and TRBJ2-5, with a weak D call TRBD2 (5 bases). V was trimmed by 6 bases and J by 5 bases, leaving 10 bases between them. This CDR3 comprises 12 residues. Germline V CDR1 and CDR2: SEHNR, FQNEAQ (reference sequence). CDR3: CASSRTQETQYF. The CDR3 nucleotides read TGTGCCAGCAGTAGGACTCAGGAGACCCAGTACTTC.

The V call is TRBV4-3, the J call TRBJ1-2, with D maybe TRBD1 (5 bases). Trimming pared 0 bases from V and 6 bases from J, leaving 11 bases between. The CDR3 runs 14 residues. In germline, CDR1 is LGHNA, CDR2 YSLEER. CDR3 bases: TGCGCCAGCAGCCAAGATGTGGGGGACCATGGCTACACCTTC. It specifies CASSQDVGDHGYTF.

The chain carries TRBV5-4 and TRBJ1-6, with D possibly being TRBD1 (6 bases). The CDR3 spans 15 residues. With 0 bases removed from V and 8 bases from J, the gap between germline ends came to 12 bases. Germline-derived CDR1 and CDR2 are SGHNT and YYREEE (reference sequence). The CDR3 coding sequence is TGTGCCAGCAGCTTGGATGGGGACACGTATTCACCCCTCCACTTT. This sequence encodes CASSLDGDTYSPLHF.

V usage is TRBV7-2 and J usage is TRBJ2-4; D ambiguous. The DNA end is more similar to TRBJ2-7, so the J call may be wrong. The CDR3 is made up of 16 amino acids. Germline V gives CDR1 SGHTA, CDR2 FQGNSA. This CDR3 reads CASSLRTGSIAYEQYF. The CDR3 DNA follows: TGTGCCAGCAGCTTAAGGACCGGCAGTATAGCCTACGAGCAGTACTTC.

V gene TRBV6-5 combines with J gene TRBJ1-5; D is unresolved. The germline CDR1 and CDR2 sequences are MNHEY and SVGAGI. This CDR3 has 13 residues. V lost 6 bases and J 11 bases, leaving 17 bases between the germline ends. Here the CDR3 DNA reads TGTGCCAGCAGCCAAGGAGGCCGCTCGACCCAGCATTTT. Amino acid sequence: CASSQGGRSTQHF.